Shown below are 32 T cell receptor beta chains from a single sample sequenced in a study of shared clonotypes between healthy human individuals. Sequenced by immunoSEQ multiplex PCR; TCRdb stores in-frame clones only, minus some. This sample has around 510,000 clones; 90% to 96% occur once, and the top ten carry 0.05% to 0.07%. Sample: naive CD4+ T cells sorted from blood. Subset here: CD45RA+ positively selected. These receptors were obtained from a woman in her twenties or thirties in good health.

This sequence joins TRBV6-5 and TRBJ1-5; D gene uncertain. Germline CDR1 is MNHEY and CDR2 is SVGAGI. Deletions cut 5 bases from V and 7 bases from J, with 12 bases between. The length of the CDR3 is 13 residues. The CDR3 here is CASSTQLLQPQHF. In DNA, the CDR3 is TGTGCCAGCAGTACACAGCTACTACAGCCCCAGCATTTT.

The rearrangement joins TRBV30 to TRBJ2-7, with TRBD2 matching over 11 bases. The length of the CDR3 is 14 residues. The germline V gene encodes CDR1 GTSNPN and CDR2 SVGIG (reference sequence). V lost 0 bases to trimming and J lost 2 bases; unmatched junction nucleotides: 0. This CDR3 reads CAWSVSGRAYEQYF. The CDR3, as DNA: TGTGCCTGGAGTGTTAGCGGGAGGGCCTACGAGCAGTACTTC.

The table lists this clone with a count of one. The rearrangement joins TRBV7-8 to TRBJ2-3, with 7 bases aligning to TRBD1. V lost 5 bases, J lost 5 bases, and 10 bases stayed unmatched. Looked up from germline, CDR1 is SGHVS and CDR2 is FQNEAQ. The CDR3 consists of 15 residues. CDR3 loop: CASSPDRVNLDTQYF. CDR3 in DNA: TGTGCCAGCAGCCCTGACAGGGTGAACCTAGATACGCAGTATTTT.

The chain combines TRBV11-2 with TRBJ1-3, with D possibly TRBD1 on 5 matching bases. This CDR3 has 16 amino acids. CDR1 is SGHAT and CDR2 is FQNNGV in the germline V gene. V lost 3 bases to trimming and J lost 0 bases, with 12 bases between them. CDR3: CASSFQGKFSGNTIYF. The CDR3, as DNA: TGTGCCAGCAGCTTCCAGGGTAAATTCTCTGGAAACACCATATATTTT.

This sequence joins TRBV6-1 and TRBJ2-5, with D possibly matching TRBD2 (6 bases). V dropped 7 bases and J dropped 0 bases, with 12 bases sitting between them. Germline CDR1 and CDR2: MNHNS and SASEGT. This CDR3 is 14 amino acids long. The chain's CDR3 is CASIRDLYQETQYF. CDR3 nucleotide sequence: TGTGCCAGCATTAGGGACTTGTACCAAGAGACCCAGTACTTC.

This chain connects TRBV6-6 to TRBJ1-5; 7 bases match TRBD1. With 10 bases clipped from V and 4 bases from J, the junction kept 13 bases outside the gene matches. CDR1 is MNHNY and CDR2 is SVGAGI in the germline V gene (reference sequence). The CDR3 consists of 15 residues. CDR3 protein: CATQDRVRENQPQHF. The CDR3 DNA reads TGTGCCACCCAAGACAGGGTACGGGAGAATCAGCCCCAGCATTTT.

This chain connects TRBV28 to TRBJ1-1, with TRBD1 matching over 10 bases. This CDR3 has 17 amino acids. V shed 6 bases and J 6 bases; nucleotides not matched to a gene: 16. The germline V gene encodes CDR1 MDHEN and CDR2 SYDVKM. The DNA of the CDR3 is TGTGCCAGCAGACCTCCGGGACAGGGGAACCTTGGGGCTGAAGCTTTCTTT. Translating it yields CASRPPGQGNLGAEAFF.

The V and J genes are TRBV19 and TRBJ2-1, with D maybe TRBD2 (6 bases). CDR1 is LNHDA and CDR2 is SQIVND in the germline V gene (reference sequence). Trimming took off 10 bases at V and 8 bases at J, with 15 bases between the two ends. The CDR3 contains 12 residues. DNA for the CDR3: TGTGCCACGAGACTAGGGTACGATGAGCAGTTCTTC. Protein: CATRLGYDEQFF.

This chain joins TRBV6-4 and TRBJ2-3; the D is unclear. Trimming stripped 7 bases from V and 0 bases from J, with 11 bases between. This CDR3 is 14 amino acids long. Germline lookup yields CDR1 MRHNA and CDR2 SNTAGT. The CDR3: CASKATFSTDTQYF. The CDR3 coding sequence is TGTGCCAGCAAGGCAACCTTTAGCACAGATACGCAGTATTTT.

The rearrangement links TRBV4-1 to TRBJ2-2; 9 bases map to TRBD2. V lost 3 bases to trimming and J lost 6 bases; unmatched junction nucleotides: 5. The germline V gene encodes CDR1 MGHRA and CDR2 YSYEKL. This CDR3 has 15 residues. The chain's CDR3 is CASSQIRLAAGELFF. The CDR3 bases are TGCGCCAGCAGCCAGATCCGACTAGCGGCCGGGGAGCTGTTTTTT.

The rearrangement links TRBV21-1 to TRBJ2-7; the D call of TRBD2 is as the table states it, not checked on the DNA. TRBV21-1 is noted as a pseudogene. The CDR3 sequence is 14 residues long. The CDR3 here is CASSPGIPSYEQYF. CDR3 bases: TGTGCCAGTTCCCCCGGGATCCCCTCCTACGAGCAGTACTTC.

The rearrangement uses TRBV19 and TRBJ2-1, with 11 bases fitting TRBD2. Germline CDR1 and CDR2: LNHDA and SQIVND (reference sequence). V lost 1 base, J lost 7 bases, and 3 bases stayed unmatched. The CDR3 has 15 amino acids. CDR3 loop: CASSIGLAGLNEQFF. For the CDR3, the DNA is TGTGCCAGTAGTATAGGACTAGCGGGACTTAATGAGCAGTTCTTC.

The chain recombines TRBV7-9 with TRBJ1-1; maybe TRBD1 (5 bases). Trimming removed 2 bases at V and 2 bases at J, with 12 bases between. This CDR3 contains 15 residues. CDR1 is SEHNR and CDR2 is FQNEAQ in the germline V gene (reference sequence). The CDR3 sequence: CASSLPPTVNTEAFF. The DNA for the CDR3 is TGTGCCAGCAGCTTACCGCCGACAGTTAACACTGAAGCTTTCTTT.

The rearrangement joins TRBV10-2 to TRBJ2-5; 7 bases match TRBD1. Germline CDR1 and CDR2: WSHSY and SAAADI. The CDR3 runs 14 residues. V shed 1 base, J shed 4 bases, and the junction held 3 bases outside the gene matches. The CDR3 sequence: CASSEYRGRETQYF. The CDR3 DNA reads TGCGCCAGCAGTGAGTACAGGGGTCGAGAGACCCAGTACTTC.

This chain links TRBV4-1 with TRBJ2-2, with D perhaps matching TRBD1 (7 bases). CDR3 size: 17 residues. Germline loops: CDR1 MGHRA, CDR2 YSYEKL. The V and J ends lost 3 bases and 1 base respectively, with 15 bases between them. CDR3 sequence: CASSQRRGRENTGELFF. In DNA form, the CDR3 reads TGCGCCAGCAGCCAGAGGAGGGGGCGCGAGAACACCGGGGAGCTGTTTTTT.

A note on this clone: One end of the junction varies from germline; a read error may be responsible. The chain joins TRBV15 to TRBJ2-7, with 10 bases aligning to TRBD2. Germline CDR1 is LNHNV and CDR2 is YYDKDF (reference sequence). The CDR3 runs to 14 residues. CDR3 sequence: CATSRAGGNYEQYF. CDR3 DNA sequence: TGTGCCACCAGTAGAGCGGGAGGGAACTACGAGCAGTACTTC.

Here the CDR3 reads CASSTPREMNTEAFF. Written as DNA, the CDR3 is TGTGCCAGCAGTACCCCCCGGGAAATGAACACTGAAGCTTTCTTT. The chain recombines TRBV28 with TRBJ1-1; D call uncertain. The CDR3 totals 15 residues. CDR1 is MDHEN, CDR2 SYDVKM, per germline. Deletions cut 5 bases from V and 0 bases from J, with 13 bases between.

The rearrangement uses TRBV14 and TRBJ2-3, with 15 positions matching TRBD2. Trimming cost V 6 bases and J 4 bases; bases outside gene matches: 8. Germline V gene data show CDR1 as SGHDN and CDR2 as FVKESK. The CDR3 length is 17 residues. The CDR3 DNA follows: TGTGCCAGCAGTTTCGGACTAGCGGGAGGGTATGCAGATACGCAGTATTTT. The encoded protein is CASSFGLAGGYADTQYF.

In its sample, this clone was seen once. V and J are TRBV18 and TRBJ1-4; D gene ambiguous. V was pared by 6 bases and J by 4 bases, with 12 bases between. Germline V CDR1 and CDR2: KGHSH, LQKENI. CDR3 length equals 14 residues. The CDR3 nucleotides read TGTGCCAGCTCTCGAGTATCCGGTAATGAAAAACTGTTTTTT. This encodes CASSRVSGNEKLFF.

This clone was seen only once. J is TRBJ1-2 and V is TRBV6-1; possible D gene TRBD1, 5 bases. Deletions cut 5 bases from V and 2 bases from J, with 12 bases between. This CDR3 contains 14 residues. Germline assignment: CDR1 MNHNS and CDR2 SASEGT. The CDR3 loop reads CASSRRGQNYGYTF. The CDR3 nucleotides read TGTGCCAGCAGTCGGAGGGGCCAGAACTATGGCTACACCTTC.

The CDR3 region has the DNA TGTGCCAGTAGTATAACGGCAGGCTACCAAGAGACCCAGTACTTC. It translates to CASSITAGYQETQYF. The chain employs TRBV19 and TRBJ2-5; unclear D gene. V lost 2 bases and J lost 0, with 10 bases in between. This CDR3 contains 15 residues. Germline loops: CDR1 LNHDA, CDR2 SQIVND (reference sequence).

V usage is TRBV7-2 and J usage is TRBJ1-2, with 7 nucleotides matching TRBD1. With V trimmed by 5 bases and J by 7 bases, 13 bases remained unmatched. Germline values: CDR1 SGHTA, CDR2 FQGNSA. The CDR3 extends over 15 amino acids. The CDR3 DNA is TGTGCCAGCAGCCCGCGCGGCCAGGGGGTTCGTGGCTACACCTTC. It is translated as CASSPRGQGVRGYTF.

The J gene is TRBJ1-5, the V gene TRBV7-6; D gene ambiguous. Germline values: CDR1 SGHVS, CDR2 FNYEAQ. CDR3 length: 13 amino acids. Trimming removed 9 bases from V and 4 bases from J, with 13 bases in between. DNA of the CDR3: TGTGCCAGGCTCGGGAGCCCGAATCAGCCCCAGCATTTT. This sequence encodes CARLGSPNQPQHF.

J is TRBJ2-5 and V is TRBV5-5, with a weak D call TRBD1 (5 bases). This CDR3 region has 16 residues. Germline CDR1 and CDR2: SGHKS and YYEKEE (reference sequence). Trimming stripped 0 bases from V and 5 bases from J, with 17 bases between. This chain's CDR3 is CASSLGAGSSWETQYF. The DNA for the CDR3 is TGTGCCAGCAGCTTGGGGGCAGGGTCGTCGTGGGAGACCCAGTACTTC.

V and J are TRBV27 and TRBJ2-1; D ambiguous. The germline gives CDR1 MNHEY, CDR2 SMNVEV (reference sequence). The CDR3 sequence is 16 residues long. The V end lost 2 bases, the J end lost 0 bases, and 11 bases lay between the germline ends. The CDR3 spells CASSLRAEGSYNEQFF. The CDR3 DNA reads as TGTGCCAGCAGTTTAAGGGCCGAAGGCTCCTACAATGAGCAGTTCTTC.

CDR3 nucleotides: TGTGCCAGTATATGGGGCCCGAACACTGAAGCTTTCTTT. Translating gives CASIWGPNTEAFF. The V gene is TRBV19, the J gene TRBJ1-1; tentatively, D is TRBD1 (5 bases). The CDR3 totals 13 residues. Looked up from germline, CDR1 is LNHDA and CDR2 is SQIVND (reference sequence). V lost 7 bases to trimming and J lost 1 base, with 10 bases between them.

V usage is TRBV7-2 and J usage is TRBJ1-5; D is possibly TRBD1 (6 bases). Germline V gene sequence: CDR1 SGHTA, CDR2 FQGNSA. CDR3 size: 18 residues. V gave up 4 bases and J gave up 5 bases, with 24 bases separating them. CDR3 amino acids: CASSYLSPYIGGHQPQHF. The CDR3 DNA sequence: TGTGCCAGCAGCTACTTGTCCCCCTACATCGGGGGCCATCAGCCCCAGCATTTT.

This clone was detected once. The chain recombines TRBV6-5 with TRBJ2-7; maybe TRBD1 (5 bases). Germline assignment: CDR1 MNHEY and CDR2 SVGAGI. There are 14 residues in the CDR3. The V end was cut by 10 bases, the J end by 4 bases, with 20 bases between. The CDR3 is CATRKAGHWYEQYF. CDR3 DNA: TGTGCCACCCGGAAGGCAGGGCATTGGTACGAGCAGTACTTC.

The chain couples TRBV6-1 to TRBJ2-2; TRBD1 matches at 7 bases. This CDR3 spans 17 amino acids. Germline lookup yields CDR1 MNHNS and CDR2 SASEGT. The trim removed 2 bases at V and 3 bases at J, leaving 9 bases unmatched. In nucleotides, the CDR3 is TGTGCCAGCAGTGAACGATCGGCAGGGGGATACACCGGGGAGCTGTTTTTT. It yields the protein CASSERSAGGYTGELFF.

The J gene is TRBJ1-1, the V gene TRBV30; unclear D gene. The CDR3 is made up of 16 amino acids. Germline-derived CDR1 and CDR2 are GTSNPN and SVGIG (reference sequence). Trimming took off 2 bases at V and 0 bases at J, with 16 bases between the two ends. CDR3 amino acids: CAWSPNLVSMNTEAFF. The DNA for the CDR3 is TGTGCCTGGAGTCCAAACCTTGTCTCAATGAACACTGAAGCTTTCTTT.

The rearrangement links TRBV28 to TRBJ1-1, with 10 bases identical to TRBD1. Germline trimming cut 5 bases from V and 9 bases from J; bases unmatched to any gene: 9. The CDR3 has 14 residues. Germline V CDR1 and CDR2: MDHEN, SYDVKM. The DNA of the CDR3 is TGTGCCAGCAGTCCCGGGACAGGGGATGTAAAAGCTTTCTTT. Translated: CASSPGTGDVKAFF.

As concerns this clone: At one of its ends the junction is not consistent with the germline gene, which may arise from a read error. Other DNA sequences within the sample encode an identical CDR3. V and J are TRBV5-1 and TRBJ1-4; D remains unclear. Germline V gene data show CDR1 as SGHRS and CDR2 as YFSETQ. There are 12 residues in the CDR3. The CDR3 loop is CASSLAGEKLFF. In nucleotides, the CDR3 is TGCGCCAGCAGTTTGGCGGGAGAAAAACTGTTTTTT.